The 5 T cell receptor beta chains below were found in one sample sequenced in a study of blood T cell repertoires in COVID-19. Profiled with immunoSEQ multiplex PCR; TCRdb holds only in-frame clones, not every one. The sample gives 400,000 to 500,000 clones, over 75% of which show up once; about 1.7% is in the top ten. Specimen: PBMCs or T cells enriched from blood (not recorded which). The receptors shown here come from a woman aged 40-49 years who had recovered from COVID-19.

The V and J genes are TRBV28 and TRBJ1-5; D perhaps matches TRBD1 (6 bases). Trimming removed 3 bases at V and 6 bases at J, with 18 bases between. This CDR3 has 16 residues. Germline lookup yields CDR1 MDHEN and CDR2 SYDVKM. Written as DNA, the CDR3 is TGTGCCAGCAGTTTGGATGGGGGCCTCGCACGTCAGCCCCAGCATTTT. It is translated as CASSLDGGLARQPQHF. Using reference TRBV28 and TRBJ1-5 for the parts outside the CDR3, the full variable domain is DVKVTQSSRYLVKRTGEKVFLECVQDMDHENMFWYRQDPGLGLRLIYFSYDVKMKEKGDIPEGYSVSREKKERFSLILESASTNQTSMYLCASSLDGGLARQPQHFGDGTRLSIL.

The genes are TRBV6-5 and TRBJ2-3; the match to TRBD2 covers 8 bases. The germline gives CDR1 MNHEY, CDR2 SVGAGI. V lost 2 bases and J lost 4; bases outside the gene matches: 8. The CDR3 loop spans 16 amino acids. This CDR3 is CASSYRAGVGPDTQYF. The DNA for the CDR3 is TGTGCCAGCAGTTACCGAGCGGGAGTGGGGCCAGATACGCAGTATTTT.

Note on this clone: Other DNA sequences in the same sample also yield this CDR3. The chain is built from TRBV20-1 and TRBJ2-7; D unresolved. The V end was cut by 1 base, the J end by 5 bases, with 6 bases between. CDR1 DFQATT and CDR2 SNEGSKA come from the germline V gene (reference sequence). The CDR3 is 11 amino acids. The CDR3 region has the DNA TGCAGTGCTAGAGGATCTAACGAGCAGTACTTC. Amino acid sequence: CSARGSNEQYF.

The rearrangement joins TRBV10-3 to TRBJ2-7, with D unclear. Between the trimmed V and J ends, which lost 11 bases and 3 bases, there was a span of 17 bases. Germline CDR1 and CDR2: ENHRY and SYGVKD. The CDR3 is made up of 13 amino acids. The CDR3 reads CAVRPWQFYEQYF. The DNA of the CDR3 is TGTGCCGTCCGCCCCTGGCAGTTCTACGAGCAGTACTTC.

The genes are TRBV5-1 and TRBJ2-1; possibly TRBD1 for D (5 bases). The CDR3 totals 14 residues. The V gene lost 0 bases and the J gene lost 6 bases, with 10 bases spanning the gap. The germline V gene has CDR1 SGHRS and CDR2 YFSETQ. This CDR3 reads CASSLDSRANEQFF. The CDR3 DNA sequence: TGCGCCAGCAGCTTGGACTCCAGGGCCAATGAGCAGTTCTTC.